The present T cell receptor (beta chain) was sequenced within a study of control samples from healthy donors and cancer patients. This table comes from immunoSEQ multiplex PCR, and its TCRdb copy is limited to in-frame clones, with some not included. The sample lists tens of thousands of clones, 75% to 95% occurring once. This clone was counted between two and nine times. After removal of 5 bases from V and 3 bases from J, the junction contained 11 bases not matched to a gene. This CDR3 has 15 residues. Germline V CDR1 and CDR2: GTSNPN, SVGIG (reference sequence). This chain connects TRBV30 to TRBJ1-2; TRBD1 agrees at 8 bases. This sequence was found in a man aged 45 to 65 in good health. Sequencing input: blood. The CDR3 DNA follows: TGTGCCTGGTGCACCAAACAGGGGGACTACTATGGCTACACCTTC. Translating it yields CAWCTKQGDYYGYTF.